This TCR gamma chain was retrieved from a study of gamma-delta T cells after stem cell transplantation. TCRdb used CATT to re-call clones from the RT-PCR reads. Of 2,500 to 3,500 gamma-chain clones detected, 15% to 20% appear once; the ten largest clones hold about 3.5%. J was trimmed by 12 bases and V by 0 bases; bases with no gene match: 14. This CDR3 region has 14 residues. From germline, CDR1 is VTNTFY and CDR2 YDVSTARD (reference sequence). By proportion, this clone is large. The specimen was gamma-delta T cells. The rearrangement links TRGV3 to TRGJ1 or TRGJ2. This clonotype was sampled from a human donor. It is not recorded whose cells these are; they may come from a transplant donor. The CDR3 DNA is TGTGCCACCTGGGACAGGCGGCCGGAACGGACGAAACTCTTT. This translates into CATWDRRPERTKLF.